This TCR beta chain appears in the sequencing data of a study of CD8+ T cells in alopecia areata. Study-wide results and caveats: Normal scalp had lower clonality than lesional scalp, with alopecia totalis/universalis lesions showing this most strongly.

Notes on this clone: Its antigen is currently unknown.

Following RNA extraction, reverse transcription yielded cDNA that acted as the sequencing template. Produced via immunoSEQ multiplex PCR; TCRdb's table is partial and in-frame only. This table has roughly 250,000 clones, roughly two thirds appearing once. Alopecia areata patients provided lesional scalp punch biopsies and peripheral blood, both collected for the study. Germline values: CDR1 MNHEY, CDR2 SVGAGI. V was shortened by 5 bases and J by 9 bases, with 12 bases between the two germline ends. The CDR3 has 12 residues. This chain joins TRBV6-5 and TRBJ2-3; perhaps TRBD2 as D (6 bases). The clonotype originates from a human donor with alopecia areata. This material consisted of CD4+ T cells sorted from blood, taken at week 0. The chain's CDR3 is CASSLTRGTQYF. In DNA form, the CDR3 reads TGTGCCAGCAGTCTTACTCGGGGGACGCAGTATTTT.